The rows below give T cell receptor beta chains drawn from one sample of a study of T cell repertoires in cytomegalovirus infection. No cognate antigen is known for these TCRs. From the reads, TCRdb called clonotypes with MiXCR, one entry per CDR3 protein. The data hold about 770,000 distinct CDR3 sequences, with just under 30% observed a single time. Material: cultured CD8+ T cells from PBMCs, obtained from culture after CMV antigen stimulation. These receptors all come from a human donor in good health (CMV status not recorded). Some clones in this sample may be carry-over from other donors' samples. CDR3s leave out the opening cysteine and the closing phenylalanine or tryptophan. The size entry is marked missing in some rows and otherwise reads once, few, many or a size class.

V: TRBV6-2/TRBV6-3
size: few
CDR3: ASSYSSTGGSTDTQY

V: TRBV7-9
size: many
CDR3: ASSRSLANEKLF

V: TRBV3-1
size: -
CDR3: ASSQDRTGYGYT

V: TRBV19
size: few
CDR3: ASSAGGGAAAEAF

V: TRBV6-1
size: few
CDR3: ASAPEAMSYEQY

V: TRBV7-4
size: few
CDR3: ASSPPTGGGQETQY

V: TRBV7-6
size: few
CDR3: ASSLKRGGHGTDTQY

V: TRBV7-9
size: few
CDR3: AAKAGNEAGELF

V: TRBV7-8
size: many
CDR3: ASSLDGYTDTQY

V: TRBV13
size: -
CDR3: ASSLGDPRAGYT

V: TRBV12-3/TRBV12-4
size: many
CDR3: ASSLRGYTEAF

V: TRBV4-1
size: few
CDR3: ASSHLGQGYNQPQH

V: TRBV6-1
size: -
CDR3: ASSAWALSGNTIY

V: TRBV5-1
size: few
CDR3: ASSLPGLDGYT

V: TRBV12-5
size: -
CDR3: ASGAQRGSEQF

V: TRBV19
size: few
CDR3: ASSIGTGGRNEQF

V: TRBV12-3/TRBV12-4
size: once
CDR3: ASSFFLNQPQH

V: TRBV4-1
size: once
CDR3: ASSQVGSYEQY

V: TRBV12-3/TRBV12-4
size: many
CDR3: ASRERTSGGDNEQF

V: TRBV27
size: -
CDR3: ASSSRDDEQF

V: TRBV27
size: -
CDR3: ASRGGTGNTGELF

V: TRBV12-3/TRBV12-4
size: -
CDR3: ASSSPGQGASGELF

V: TRBV18
size: -
CDR3: ASSRISGGGHEQF

V: TRBV20-1
size: -
CDR3: SARAAGGEETQY

V: TRBV7-9
size: -
CDR3: ASSLESQRRNTGELF

V: TRBV11-2
size: -
CDR3: ASSLGSGQKLNEQF

V: TRBV5-1
size: -
CDR3: ASRDRSGTDTQY

V: TRBV9
size: once
CDR3: ASSADRGPQPQH

V: TRBV5-1
size: few
CDR3: ASSSTGGQASWGQF

V: TRBV15
size: -
CDR3: ATENSGGAFTGELF

V: TRBV7-9
size: many
CDR3: ASSPLLLAKNIQY

V: TRBV19
size: few
CDR3: ASAPGWPMNTEAF

V: TRBV25-1
size: -
CDR3: ASRGQGYYEQY

V: TRBV10-3
size: -
CDR3: AISGLAYSYNEQF

V: TRBV4-1
size: -
CDR3: ASSPLTTKETQY

V: TRBV6-8
size: few
CDR3: ASSYSAGNTGELF

V: TRBV4-3
size: -
CDR3: ASSQDLAGRSYNEQF

V: TRBV4-1
size: -
CDR3: ASSQEGGPGITDTQY

V: TRBV7-9
size: once
CDR3: ASGSGERQGPNYGYT

V: TRBV20-1
size: -
CDR3: SARDGGLGYTEAF

V: TRBV12-3/TRBV12-4
size: -
CDR3: ASSLDGETYNEQF

V: TRBV12-3/TRBV12-4
size: -
CDR3: ASSLAPGLGSGYT

V: TRBV6-8
size: -
CDR3: ASSYGTGSMNEQF

V: TRBV28
size: -
CDR3: ASSFDRGGRPLH

V: TRBV29-1
size: -
CDR3: SVNGLKSSSYNEQF

V: TRBV6-8
size: -
CDR3: ASSYISYHTEAF

V: TRBV2
size: few
CDR3: ATHESRAGYT

V: TRBV7-4
size: -
CDR3: AGSADSLNIQY

V: TRBV2
size: few
CDR3: ASSESGAFSGNTIY

V: TRBV5-4
size: few
CDR3: ASGLGDTEAF

V: TRBV19
size: -
CDR3: ASSIGGLYNEQF

V: TRBV6-2/TRBV6-3
size: -
CDR3: ASNSGYYTYIYNEQF

V: TRBV29-1
size: -
CDR3: SVEYWGPSTDTQY

V: TRBV27
size: -
CDR3: ASSSRGGREYGYT

V: TRBV12-3/TRBV12-4
size: few
CDR3: ASCPSGAYSYEQY

V: TRBV6-6
size: -
CDR3: ASNNLDRDYNSPHH

V: TRBV7-9
size: few
CDR3: ASSPAVLSVETQY

V: TRBV6-1
size: once
CDR3: ASSLRPLLAGGQDTQY

V: TRBV6-1
size: few
CDR3: ASSEEWDREKLF